What follows are 25 T cell receptor beta chains derived from one specimen sequenced in a study of blood T cell repertoires in COVID-19. The repertoire was sequenced with immunoSEQ multiplex PCR; TCRdb's copy has only in-frame clones and lacks some. The profile shows roughly 430,000 clones, roughly 90% of them singletons. Sequenced input: PBMCs or T cells enriched from blood (not recorded which). The receptor source for this set is a woman in her thirties or forties with acute COVID-19.

The chain combines TRBV6-1 with TRBJ2-7, with 8 bases lining up with TRBD1. The CDR3 is 15 amino acids. Trimming removed 2 bases from V and 3 bases from J; junction bases left unmatched: 6. Germline CDR1 and CDR2: MNHNS and SASEGT. The CDR3 sequence: CASSESTGVNYEQYF. CDR3 in DNA: TGTGCCAGCAGTGAATCGACAGGGGTCAACTACGAGCAGTACTTC.

This sequence joins TRBV2 and TRBJ2-7; a weak D match, TRBD1 (6 bases). The V end lost 6 bases, the J end lost 3 bases, and 15 bases lay between the germline ends. The CDR3 has 14 residues. Germline lookup yields CDR1 SNHLY and CDR2 FYNNEI. In nucleotides, the CDR3 is TGTGCCAGCAGCTTGGACAGCCTCCGCTACGAGCAGTACTTC. It specifies CASSLDSLRYEQYF.

CDR3 in amino acids: CASSVEQGSVGGYTF. The CDR3 DNA is TGTGCCAGCAGCGTCGAACAGGGAAGCGTGGGTGGCTACACCTTC. The chain carries TRBV9 and TRBJ1-2; D is perhaps TRBD1 (6 bases). The CDR3 has 15 amino acids. Trimming removed 2 bases at V and 7 bases at J, with 18 bases between. CDR1 and CDR2 (germline): SGDLS, YYNGEE.

This chain uses TRBV27 with TRBJ1-2; D remains ambiguous. V lost 6 bases and J 8 bases, leaving 10 bases between the germline ends. The CDR3 covers 11 residues. CDR1 is MNHEY, CDR2 SMNVEV, per germline (reference sequence). CDR3 coding DNA: TGTGCCAGCAGCCCGGGATGGGGCTACACCTTC. Translated: CASSPGWGYTF.

The V gene is TRBV23-1, the J gene TRBJ2-5, with 10 bases identical to TRBD1. TRBV23-1 is placed among ORFs of uncertain function. The junction had 8 bases not matched to a gene; V was cut back by 7 bases and J by 3 bases. This CDR3 contains 15 residues. This CDR3 reads CASTTLGQGKETQYF. CDR3 in DNA: TGCGCCAGCACCACCCTGGGACAGGGGAAAGAGACCCAGTACTTC.

The V call is TRBV7-7, the J call TRBJ2-2; 13 bases are shared with TRBD2. This CDR3 spans 15 amino acids. Trimming took 6 bases from V and 8 from J; bases not matched to a gene: 6. Germline CDR1 reads SSHAT; CDR2 reads FNYEAQ (reference sequence). CDR3 amino acids: CASRRLAGGTGELFF. Written as DNA, the CDR3 is TGTGCCAGCAGGAGACTAGCGGGGGGTACGGGGGAGCTGTTTTTT.

The chain is built from TRBV7-9 and TRBJ2-1; 11 nucleotides match TRBD1. V lost 5 bases, J lost 7 bases, and 7 bases stayed unmatched. The CDR3 is 15 amino acids. CDR1 and CDR2 from the germline V gene are SEHNR and FQNEAQ (reference sequence). The CDR3 here is CASSPRTGGWNEQFF. The CDR3 nucleotides read TGTGCCAGCAGCCCCCGGACAGGGGGCTGGAATGAGCAGTTCTTC.

In its sample, this clone was seen a few times. The chain links TRBV6-5 to TRBJ1-5; D is perhaps TRBD1 (5 bases). V gave up 7 bases and J gave up 5 bases, with 15 bases separating them. The CDR3 is 14 residues long. The germline V gene has CDR1 MNHEY and CDR2 SVGAGI. CDR3 loop: CASILAGEYQPQHF. CDR3 DNA: TGTGCCAGCATTCTCGCGGGGGAATATCAGCCCCAGCATTTT.

The chain carries TRBV2 and TRBJ1-1; the D is unclear. The CDR3 has 13 amino acids. The V end was cut by 6 bases, the J end by 0 bases, with 8 bases between. From germline, CDR1 is SNHLY and CDR2 FYNNEI. CDR3 nucleotides: TGTGCCAGCAGGCCGACACTGAACACTGAAGCTTTCTTT. This codes for CASRPTLNTEAFF.

The chain combines TRBV3-1 (or the pseudogene TRBV3-2) with TRBJ1-1; D may be TRBD1 (6 bases). The CDR3 length is 15 residues. Trimming pared 11 bases from V and 4 bases from J, leaving 23 bases between. Germline V gene sequence: CDR1 LGHDT, CDR2 YNNKEL (reference sequence). CDR3 sequence: CAVLPEEGGGTEAFF. As DNA, the CDR3 is TGTGCCGTCCTCCCAGAGGAGGGGGGGGGCACTGAAGCTTTCTTT.

The V and J genes are TRBV5-4 and TRBJ1-2, with 12 bases that match TRBD1. Unmatched junction bases numbered 5, after V lost 4 bases and J lost 7 bases. CDR1 and CDR2 from the germline V gene are SGHNT and YYREEE (reference sequence). The CDR3 sequence is 14 residues long. Here the CDR3 DNA reads TGTGCCAGCAGCGCCAGGGACAGGGGGCTTGGCTACACCTTC. This translates into CASSARDRGLGYTF.

As for this clone: At one boundary the junction diverges from the germline segment, which might be a read error. The chain employs TRBV28 and TRBJ1-3; the match to TRBD1 covers 7 bases. The CDR3 loop spans 14 amino acids. Germline lookup yields CDR1 MDHEN and CDR2 SYDVKM. Here the CDR3 reads CTSSSGGMGNTIYF. The CDR3 DNA reads TGTACCAGCAGCTCAGGGGGAATGGGAAACACCATATATTTT.

The V and J genes are TRBV27 and TRBJ1-1; 7 positions match TRBD1. The length of the CDR3 is 17 residues. V trimming: 2 bases; J trimming: 1 base; junction bases outside the gene matches: 10. Germline assignment: CDR1 MNHEY and CDR2 SMNVEV (reference sequence). CDR3 bases: TGTGCCAGCAGTTTACGTCCCGGACAGGCATGGAACACTGAAGCTTTCTTT. Residues: CASSLRPGQAWNTEAFF.

The chain employs TRBV29-1 and TRBJ2-7, with 8 bases identical to TRBD1. CDR3 length equals 12 residues. Germline CDR1 SQVTM, CDR2 ANQGSEA. V shed 8 bases, J shed 0 bases, and the junction held 3 bases outside the gene matches. The CDR3 region is CSFTGGSYEQYF. The CDR3 DNA reads TGCAGCTTCACAGGGGGCTCCTACGAGCAGTACTTC.

This clone was recorded a few times. The V and J genes are TRBV9 and TRBJ1-1, with 7 bases matching TRBD1. The germline gives CDR1 SGDLS, CDR2 YYNGEE. V gave up 4 bases and J gave up 7 bases; unmatched junction bases: 7. The CDR3 runs to 13 residues. CDR3 loop: CASSPGGRSEAFF. CDR3 DNA: TGTGCCAGCAGCCCAGGGGGGAGGAGTGAAGCTTTCTTT.

The J gene is TRBJ1-5, the V gene TRBV6-1; no clear D gene. The germline CDR1 and CDR2 sequences are MNHNS and SASEGT. The ends were cut back, 3 bases at V and 0 bases at J, with 21 bases in the middle. The CDR3 has 19 residues. Here the CDR3 reads CASSEPEGRRSYSNQPQHF. For the CDR3, the DNA is TGTGCCAGCAGTGAGCCGGAAGGTCGGAGGTCTTATAGCAATCAGCCCCAGCATTTT.

This clone is a singleton in its sample. The chain combines TRBV30 with TRBJ2-7; D may be TRBD2 (5 bases). Germline assignment: CDR1 GTSNPN and CDR2 SVGIG (reference sequence). The germline V and J ends were trimmed by 1 base and 2 bases, with 6 bases remaining between them. CDR3 length: 12 residues. In DNA, the CDR3 is TGTGCCTGGAGTGCCGGGACCTACGAGCAGTACTTC. It yields the protein CAWSAGTYEQYF.

V is TRBV5-1 and J is TRBJ1-3, with D maybe TRBD1 (6 bases). Per germline, CDR1 SGHRS and CDR2 YFSETQ. Trimming left V 0 bases short and J 2 bases short, with 9 bases between. The CDR3 contains 15 residues. CDR3 sequence: CASSLDGDTGNTIYF. CDR3 nucleotide sequence: TGCGCCAGCAGCTTGGATGGGGACACTGGAAACACCATATATTTT.

The chain couples TRBV9 to TRBJ2-1, with 10 bases that match TRBD2. Germline lookup yields CDR1 SGDLS and CDR2 YYNGEE. V was clipped by 3 bases and J by 9 bases; unmatched bases: 9. CDR3 length: 15 amino acids. CDR3 residues: CASSERAGGLVEQFF. Here the CDR3 DNA reads TGTGCCAGCAGCGAACGAGCGGGGGGGCTGGTTGAGCAGTTCTTC.

The chain links TRBV7-2 to TRBJ2-5; 9 positions agree with TRBD1. CDR1 and CDR2 (germline): SGHTA, FQGNSA. CDR3 length equals 17 residues. J lost 4 bases, V lost 2 bases, and 11 bases had no gene match. The CDR3 loop is CASSLTTGTGKRETQYF. CDR3 DNA sequence: TGTGCCAGCAGCTTAACGACCGGGACAGGGAAACGAGAGACCCAGTACTTC.

This chain uses TRBV5-6 with TRBJ2-2, with 7 nucleotides matching TRBD1. The CDR3 is 14 residues long. The V gene end was trimmed by 4 bases and the J gene end by 5 bases; junction bases not matched to a gene: 5. The germline V gene has CDR1 SGHDT and CDR2 YYEEEE. The CDR3 nucleotides read TGTGCCAGCAGCAGGGACAGAACTACCGGGGAGCTGTTTTTT. This translates into CASSRDRTTGELFF.

This clone was seen once. The chain carries TRBV24-1 and TRBJ1-5; D may be TRBD1 (5 bases). V was shortened by 4 bases and J by 1 base, with 7 bases between the two germline ends. Per the germline V gene, CDR1 is KGHDR and CDR2 is SFDVKD. This CDR3 is built from 14 residues. The CDR3: CATSDPGSNQPQHF. Here the CDR3 DNA reads TGTGCCACCAGTGACCCAGGGAGCAATCAGCCCCAGCATTTT.

The gene calls are TRBV2 and TRBJ1-2, with a possible D match to TRBD1 (6 bases). CDR1 and CDR2 (germline): SNHLY, FYNNEI. The CDR3 has 12 amino acids. V gave up 8 bases and J gave up 2 bases, with 9 bases separating them. The CDR3 DNA reads as TGTGCCAGCGGACAGACAAACTATGGCTACACCTTC. This sequence encodes CASGQTNYGYTF.

J is TRBJ1-5 and V is TRBV5-3, with 8 nucleotides matching TRBD1. TRBV5-3 is assigned to the ORF class and has an uncertain function. The CDR3 is made up of 15 amino acids. J lost 3 bases, V lost 4 bases, and 6 bases had no gene match. The CDR3 DNA reads TGTGCCAGAAGCGCGGACAGGGAGATCAATCAGCCCCAGCATTTT. This codes for CARSADREINQPQHF.

The V gene is TRBV30, the J gene TRBJ1-6; D is unresolved. V dropped 5 bases and J dropped 4 bases, with 12 bases sitting between them. CDR1 GTSNPN and CDR2 SVGIG come from the germline V gene (reference sequence). The length of the CDR3 is 14 residues. CDR3 in DNA: TGTGCCTGGGACCCGGGTCTTTATAATTCACCCCTCCACTTT. It yields the protein CAWDPGLYNSPLHF.